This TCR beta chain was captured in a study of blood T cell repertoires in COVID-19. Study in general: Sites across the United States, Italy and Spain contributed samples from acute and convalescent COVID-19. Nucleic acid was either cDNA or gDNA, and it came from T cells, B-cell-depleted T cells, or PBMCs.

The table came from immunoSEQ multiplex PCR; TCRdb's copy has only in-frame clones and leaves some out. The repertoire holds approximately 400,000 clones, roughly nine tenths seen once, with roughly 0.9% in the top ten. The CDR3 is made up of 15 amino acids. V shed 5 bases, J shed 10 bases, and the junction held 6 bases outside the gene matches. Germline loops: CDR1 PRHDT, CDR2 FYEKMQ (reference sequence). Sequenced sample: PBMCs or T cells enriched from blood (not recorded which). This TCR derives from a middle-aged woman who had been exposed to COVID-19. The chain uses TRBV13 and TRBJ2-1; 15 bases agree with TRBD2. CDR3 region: CASSLGTSGRREQFF. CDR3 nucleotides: TGTGCCAGCAGCCTGGGGACTAGCGGGAGGCGAGAGCAGTTCTTC.